This is a list of T cell receptor beta chains from one sample in a study of blood T cell repertoires in COVID-19. Assay used: immunoSEQ multiplex PCR; TCRdb lists only in-frame clones, some missing. The table shows fewer than 250,000 clones, with approximately 80% occurring only once. Sample: peripheral blood. These receptors were taken from a woman aged 80 or over with acute or convalescent COVID-19. The CDR3 runs from the conserved cysteine through the conserved F or W. The order of the fields is clone size, J gene, D gene, V gene, CDR3 DNA, CDR3 protein. The D gene is left open where the match is weak. Where a row states a size, it is once, few, many or the class of an expanded clone; other rows omit it.

>-|TRBJ1-3|TRBD1|TRBV23-1
TGCGCCAGCAGTCAAACACAGGGGAGCTCTGGAAACACCATATATTTT
CASSQTQGSSGNTIYF
>once|TRBJ1-5|-|TRBV6-5
TGTGCCAGCAGTTACTCCGTAAATCAGCCCCAGCATTTT
CASSYSVNQPQHF
>-|TRBJ2-3|-|TRBV7-3
TGTGCCAGCAGTTCAGGGGCCCTCACAGATACGCAGTATTTT
CASSSGALTDTQYF
>-|TRBJ2-1|-|TRBV6-5
TGTGCCAGCGCGAGAACCTACTCCTACAATGAGCAGTTCTTC
CASARTYSYNEQFF
>-|TRBJ2-3|-|TRBV4-3
TGCGCCAGCAGCCAAGATAGCGGAGGAGGGACAGATACGCAGTATTTT
CASSQDSGGGTDTQYF
>-|TRBJ1-4|-|TRBV7-3
TGTGCCAGCAGCTCACAGGGAATAACCGAAAAACTGTTTTTT
CASSSQGITEKLFF
>-|TRBJ2-7|-|TRBV7-2
TGTGCCAGCAGCTCTGGGGCCTCCTACGAGCAGTACTTC
CASSSGASYEQYF
>-|TRBJ1-5|TRBD1|TRBV18
TGTGCCAGCTCACGAGAGACAGGGGGGGGTCAGCCCCAGCATTTT
CASSRETGGGQPQHF
>-|TRBJ1-2|TRBD1|TRBV29-1
TGCAGCGTTGAGGGGACAGGGGATAACTATGGCTACACCTTC
CSVEGTGDNYGYTF
>-|TRBJ1-2|TRBD1|TRBV6-4
TGTGCCAGCAGTAACTCCGGGACAGGGTATGGCTACACCTTC
CASSNSGTGYGYTF
>-|TRBJ2-1|-|TRBV7-2
TGTGCCAGCAGTCTAGGGGGCGGGACTGAGCAGTTCTTC
CASSLGGGTEQFF
>-|TRBJ1-2|-|TRBV28
TGTGCCAGCAGCCAGGGAGGGCTAAGGGGCTATGGCTACACCTTC
CASSQGGLRGYGYTF
>-|TRBJ1-2|TRBD1|TRBV3-1/TRBV3-2
TGTGCCAGCAGCCTGCGACAGGGTGGCTATGGCTACACCTTC
CASSLRQGGYGYTF
>few|TRBJ2-1|TRBD2|TRBV5-1
TGCGCCAGCAGCTTGGGGACTAGCGGGGGGGCCGTGGAGCAGTTCTTC
CASSLGTSGGAVEQFF
>-|TRBJ2-2|TRBD2|TRBV27
TGTGCCAGTGGGCACCTCATAACCGGGACTACGAACACCGGGGAGCTGTTTTTT
CASGHLITGTTNTGELFF
>-|TRBJ2-1|-|TRBV7-6
TGTGCCAGCAGCTTAGCGCACAGTACCAATGTTGAGCAGTTCTTC
CASSLAHSTNVEQFF
>-|TRBJ1-1|-|TRBV6-2/TRBV6-3
TGTGCCAGCAGTTACAGGGGCACGTTAGGCACTGAAGCTTTCTTT
CASSYRGTLGTEAFF
>-|TRBJ1-1|-|TRBV5-1
TGCGCCAGCAGCTTGGAGCCGGGGAACACTGAAGCTTTCTTT
CASSLEPGNTEAFF
>-|TRBJ2-7|-|TRBV27
TGTGCCAGCGGGACTTCTCCCCTCTACGAGCAGTACTTC
CASGTSPLYEQYF
>-|TRBJ2-2|-|TRBV11-2
TGTGCCAGCAGCTTTAGGAACACCGGGGAGCTGTTTTTT
CASSFRNTGELFF
>-|TRBJ1-3|-|TRBV6-5
TGTGCCAGCAGTTTTAGGACACCGGATCCACGAAACACCATATATTTT
CASSFRTPDPRNTIYF
>-|TRBJ2-7|-|TRBV5-1
TGCGCCAGCAGACACCAGGGTTCCTACGAGCAGTACTTC
CASRHQGSYEQYF
>-|TRBJ1-2|-|TRBV5-1
TGCGCCAGCAGCTTTGGGGGGGCCGACGCTAACTATGGCTACACCTTC
CASSFGGADANYGYTF
>once|TRBJ2-7|-|TRBV4-2
TGTGCCAGCAGCCAAGATCAGACCAGGGCGTACGAGCAGTACTTC
CASSQDQTRAYEQYF
>-|TRBJ2-1|-|TRBV12-3/TRBV12-4
TGTGCCAGCAGTTTAACTCAGGGTTATGAGCAGTTCTTC
CASSLTQGYEQFF
>-|TRBJ2-7|-|TRBV28
TGTGCCAGCTACTCGGGGTCGTCCGGCGAGCAGTACTTC
CASYSGSSGEQYF
>-|TRBJ2-7|TRBD1|TRBV7-8
TGTGCCAGCAGCTTACGCTCGGCGGACAGGGGAACCTACGAGCAGTACTTC
CASSLRSADRGTYEQYF
>few|TRBJ2-1|-|TRBV7-3
TGTGCCAGCAGCTTAACCCTTGTGGGCGAGCAGTTCTTC
CASSLTLVGEQFF
>-|TRBJ2-7|-|TRBV7-8
TGTGCCAGCAGCGCGGCGGTTGATGCCTACGAGCAGTACTTC
CASSAAVDAYEQYF
>-|TRBJ2-7|-|TRBV7-2
TGTGCCAGCAGCTTCGCAGGGGCATCGTCCTACGAGCAGTACTTC
CASSFAGASSYEQYF
>few|TRBJ2-1|-|TRBV28
TGTGCCAGCAGCCTCCGACAGCAGAGCAAAGAGCAGTTCTTC
CASSLRQQSKEQFF
>-|TRBJ2-1|-|TRBV27
TGTGCCAGCAGTTTAATTTCCAACAATGAGCAGTTCTTC
CASSLISNNEQFF
>-|TRBJ2-4|TRBD2|TRBV4-3
TGCGCCAGCAGCCAAGAACCTAGCGGGGGGGCGTTTTCGCCCAAAAACATTCAGTACTTC
CASSQEPSGGAFSPKNIQYF
>-|TRBJ2-5|-|TRBV5-1
TGCGCCAGCGGCGGGGCTACACAAGAGACCCAGTACTTC
CASGGATQETQYF
>-|TRBJ1-2|-|TRBV3-1/TRBV3-2
TGTGCCAGCAGCCAATGGGGGCAGGATGGCTACACCTTC
CASSQWGQDGYTF
>-|TRBJ2-3|TRBD2|TRBV5-8
TGTGCCAGCAGCTTTTTCCGGGAGGGGACAGATACGCAGTATTTT
CASSFFREGTDTQYF
>-|TRBJ1-1|-|TRBV6-1
TGTGCCAGCAGTGAGGACGGGGTGGCTTTCTTT
CASSEDGVAFF
>-|TRBJ2-3|TRBD2|TRBV18
TGTGCCAGCTCACCGGGACTAACTAGCACAGATACGCAGTATTTT
CASSPGLTSTDTQYF
>-|TRBJ1-2|TRBD1|TRBV5-1
TGCGCCAGCAGCCCCGCCGGGACAGGGAGGGTCATTAACTATGGCTACACCTTC
CASSPAGTGRVINYGYTF
>-|TRBJ2-5|TRBD1|TRBV7-9
TGTGCCAGCACCAAAAGGGGGCCCCAAGAGACCCAGTACTTC
CASTKRGPQETQYF
>few|TRBJ2-1|-|TRBV7-2
TGTGCCAGCAGCTTATTTGCTAGCTCGAGCTCCTACAATGAGCAGTTCTTC
CASSLFASSSSYNEQFF
>-|TRBJ1-2|-|TRBV6-5
TGTGCCAGCAGTTACCTGTCAGGGCGGTTTAACTATGGCTACACCTTC
CASSYLSGRFNYGYTF
>-|TRBJ1-5|TRBD1|TRBV19
TGTGCCAGTAGGGGTCGACAGGGGGGGGTCTATCAGCCCCAGCATTTT
CASRGRQGGVYQPQHF
>-|TRBJ2-1|TRBD2|TRBV9
TGTGCCAGCAGCAAACTAGCGGGAGTAGGTTTAAATGAGCAGTTCTTC
CASSKLAGVGLNEQFF
>-|TRBJ2-5|TRBD1|TRBV18
TGTGCCAGCTCACCAAGGGCTGTCGGGACAGGGCAGATGGAGACCCAGTACTTC
CASSPRAVGTGQMETQYF
>-|TRBJ2-7|-|TRBV14
TGTGCCAGCAGCCTTCAGACATCCTCGCCCGAGCAGTACTTC
CASSLQTSSPEQYF
>few|TRBJ1-2|TRBD1|TRBV19
TGTGCCAGTAGGGACCGGGACAGGGGTCCCTATGGCTACACCTTC
CASRDRDRGPYGYTF
>-|TRBJ2-2|TRBD1|TRBV7-2
TGTGCCAGCAGCTTACTCCTGGGACAGGGGTCTGCCGGGGAGCTGTTTTTT
CASSLLLGQGSAGELFF
>-|TRBJ2-7|TRBD2|TRBV24-1
TGTGCCACCAGTGATTCGACTAGCGGGACGGGCTACGAGCAGTACTTC
CATSDSTSGTGYEQYF
>-|TRBJ1-1|-|TRBV29-1
TGCAGCGTCGACAGGTCGAACACTGAAGCTTTCTTT
CSVDRSNTEAFF
>-|TRBJ2-5|TRBD2|TRBV5-8
TGTGCCAGCAGCTTAGGCGGGGGAGCAGAGACCCAGTACTTC
CASSLGGGAETQYF
>-|TRBJ1-6|-|TRBV6-5
TGTGCCAGCAGTTACGCCCCGTGGGAGTCACCCCTCCACTTT
CASSYAPWESPLHF
>-|TRBJ1-5|-|TRBV7-2
TGTGCCAGCAGCTTAGATTTGGGCAATGGCAATCAGCCCCAGCATTTT
CASSLDLGNGNQPQHF